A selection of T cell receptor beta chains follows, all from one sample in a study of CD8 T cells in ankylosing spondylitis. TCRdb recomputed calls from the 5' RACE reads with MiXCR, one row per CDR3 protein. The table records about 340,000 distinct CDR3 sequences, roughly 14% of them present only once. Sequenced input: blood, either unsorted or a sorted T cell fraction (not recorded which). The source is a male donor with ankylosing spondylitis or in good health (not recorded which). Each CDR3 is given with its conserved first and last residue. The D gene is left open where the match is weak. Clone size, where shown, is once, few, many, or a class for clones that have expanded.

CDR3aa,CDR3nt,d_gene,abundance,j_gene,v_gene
CASSLAGVTEAFF,TGCGCCAGCAGCTTGGCGGGAGTCACTGAAGCTTTCTTT,NA,many,TRBJ1-1,TRBV5-1
CASTGASGRNEQFF,TGTGCCAGCACCGGGGCTAGCGGGCGGAATGAGCAGTTCTTC,TRBD2,NA,TRBJ2-1,TRBV2
CASSLGEPSDTQYF,TGCGCCAGCAGCTTGGGAGAGCCTTCAGATACGCAGTATTTT,NA,few,TRBJ2-3,TRBV5-1
CASSQGKGGCHF,TGTGCCAGCAGCCAAGGAAAGGGGGGATGCCATTTT,NA,few,TRBJ1-5,TRBV3-1
CASSTIHYGYTF,TGTGCCAGTAGTACCATCCACTATGGCTACACCTTC,NA,once,TRBJ1-2,TRBV19
CASSQPSWRNTEAFF,TGCGCCAGCAGCCAACCAAGTTGGAGGAACACTGAAGCTTTCTTT,NA,few,TRBJ1-1,TRBV4-1
CASSLGSVGANEQFF,TGTGCCAGCAGCTTAGGATCAGTGGGGGCGAATGAGCAGTTCTTC,NA,few,TRBJ2-1,TRBV7-9
CSARDSLYTDTQYF,TGCAGTGCTAGAGACAGCTTATACACAGATACGCAGTATTTT,NA,few,TRBJ2-3,TRBV20-1
CSAHYFGTDTQYF,TGCAGTGCCCACTACTTTGGAACAGATACGCAGTATTTT,NA,NA,TRBJ2-3,TRBV20-1
CAISESLGQSDSPLHF,TGTGCCATCAGTGAGTCGTTGGGACAGTCGGATTCACCCCTCCACTTT,TRBD1,few,TRBJ1-6,TRBV10-3
CASSFLGGDTDTQYF,TGCGCCAGCAGCTTTTTGGGGGGGGACACAGATACGCAGTATTTT,TRBD2,NA,TRBJ2-3,TRBV5-1
CASRPTTGAGELFF,TGCGCCAGCAGGCCTACCACAGGGGCCGGGGAGCTGTTTTTT,TRBD1,NA,TRBJ2-2,TRBV5-1
CARRDGTGPYEQYF,TGTGCCAGACGCGACGGGACAGGGCCCTACGAGCAGTACTTC,TRBD1,NA,TRBJ2-7,TRBV30
CASSRDTGLGEQYF,TGCGCCAGCAGCCGGGACACGGGGTTGGGCGAGCAGTACTTC,NA,few,TRBJ2-7,TRBV5-1
CASSIWEQYF,TGTGCCAGCAGTATTTGGGAGCAGTACTTC,NA,NA,TRBJ2-7,TRBV2
CASSRRTHDYGYTF,TGTGCCAGCAGTCGGAGGACGCATGACTATGGCTACACCTTC,NA,many,TRBJ1-2,TRBV28
CASSLGDRAVAGEQFF,TGTGCCAGCAGCTTAGGAGACAGGGCTGTAGCCGGGGAGCAGTTCTTC,TRBD1,NA,TRBJ2-1,TRBV7-2
CASSQSLRQGSGELFF,TGTGCCAGCAGCCAGAGCCTTCGACAGGGCAGCGGGGAGCTGTTTTTT,TRBD1,NA,TRBJ2-2,TRBV14
CASSQGETSGIYSEQFF,TGTGCCAGCAGCCAAGGGGAGACTAGCGGGATTTATAGTGAGCAGTTCTTC,TRBD2,NA,TRBJ2-1,TRBV3-1
CASSPQPGWGGYTF,TGTGCCAGCAGCCCCCAACCGGGGTGGGGGGGCTACACCTTC,NA,NA,TRBJ1-2,TRBV6-1
CASSILGEAGYGYTF,TGTGCCAGTAGTATCTTGGGGGAAGCTGGCTATGGCTACACCTTC,NA,NA,TRBJ1-2,TRBV19
CSARDQTGGYGYTF,TGCAGTGCTAGAGACCAGACAGGGGGCTATGGCTACACCTTC,TRBD1,NA,TRBJ1-2,TRBV20-1
CASSAGLTGPGANVLTF,TGTGCCAGCAGTGCCGGGTTGACAGGCCCTGGGGCCAACGTCCTGACTTTC,NA,NA,TRBJ2-6,TRBV12-3/TRBV12-4
CASSVQQGANLKETQYF,TGTGCCAGCAGTGTACAACAGGGGGCGAACCTTAAAGAGACCCAGTACTTC,TRBD1,NA,TRBJ2-5,TRBV6-1
CASSRDVANEKLFF,TGTGCCAGCAGTCGGGACGTGGCTAATGAAAAACTGTTTTTT,NA,NA,TRBJ1-4,TRBV6-1
CASSFRGGNYGYTF,TGTGCCAGCAGTTTTCGAGGGGGAAACTATGGCTACACCTTC,NA,many,TRBJ1-2,TRBV12-3/TRBV12-4
CASSLAWVGTQYF,TGTGCCAGCAGCCTAGCCTGGGTGGGGACCCAGTACTTC,NA,NA,TRBJ2-5,TRBV12-3/TRBV12-4
CASRGTSGHTGELFF,TGTGCCAGCAGGGGGACTAGCGGGCACACCGGGGAGCTGTTTTTT,TRBD2,NA,TRBJ2-2,TRBV6-4
CASSLRGAGEKLFF,TGTGCCAGCAGCCTTCGGGGGGCGGGTGAAAAACTGTTTTTT,NA,NA,TRBJ1-4,TRBV7-2
CSAVPPGRASYEQYF,TGCAGTGCTGTCCCGCCAGGGAGGGCATCCTACGAGCAGTACTTC,TRBD2,few,TRBJ2-7,TRBV20-1
CASSRLGEGEQYF,TGCGCCAGCAGCCGCTTGGGGGAGGGCGAGCAGTACTTC,TRBD2,NA,TRBJ2-7,TRBV4-1
CAISRDPSDTQYF,TGTGCCATCAGCCGGGACCCCTCGGATACGCAGTATTTT,NA,few,TRBJ2-3,TRBV10-3
CCARDGTSGKITDTQYF,TGCTGTGCTAGAGATGGCACTAGCGGGAAGATCACAGATACGCAGTATTTT,TRBD2,many,TRBJ2-3,TRBV20-1
CASSVDGGNHPSEQYF,TGTGCCAGCAGCGTAGATGGAGGAAATCACCCCAGCGAGCAGTACTTC,NA,NA,TRBJ2-7,TRBV9
CASSQGGGGNQPQHF,TGTGCCAGCAGCCAAGGGGGGGGAGGCAATCAGCCCCAGCATTTT,NA,few,TRBJ1-5,TRBV3-1
CSVAMTATNTEAFF,TGCAGCGTGGCGATGACAGCTACGAACACTGAAGCTTTCTTT,NA,NA,TRBJ1-1,TRBV29-1
CSAPSPPLYNEQFF,TGCAGTGCTCCAAGCCCACCCCTTTACAATGAGCAGTTCTTC,NA,few,TRBJ2-1,TRBV20-1
CSVFGLAAAGEQFF,TGCAGCGTTTTCGGACTAGCGGCGGCAGGTGAGCAGTTCTTC,TRBD2,NA,TRBJ2-1,TRBV29-1
CASSQVLARQGDTEAFF,TGCGCCAGCAGCCAAGTCCTAGCACGACAGGGGGACACTGAAGCTTTCTTT,TRBD1,NA,TRBJ1-1,TRBV4-1
CASSPSGQGGIQYF,TGTGCCAGCAGTCCATCGGGACAAGGGGGCATTCAGTACTTC,NA,NA,TRBJ2-4,TRBV6-1
CASRNAYNEQFF,TGTGCCAGCCGGAACGCGTACAATGAGCAGTTCTTC,NA,few,TRBJ2-1,TRBV27
CASSPTGESTGELFF,TGCGCCAGCAGCCCAACAGGGGAGAGCACCGGGGAGCTGTTTTTT,TRBD1,NA,TRBJ2-2,TRBV5-1
CASSKTGLNSPLHF,TGTGCCAGCAGTAAGACAGGGTTAAATTCACCCCTCCACTTT,TRBD1,NA,TRBJ1-6,TRBV25-1
CASSQDAGGSADTQYF,TGTGCCAGCAGCCAAGACGCGGGAGGGTCCGCAGATACGCAGTATTTT,TRBD2,few,TRBJ2-3,TRBV3-1
CASSHPQAAGYNEQFF,TGCGCCAGCAGCCACCCCCAAGCGGCCGGCTACAATGAGCAGTTCTTC,NA,NA,TRBJ2-1,TRBV4-1
CASSLGGLYGEQFF,TGCGCCAGCAGCCTAGGAGGGCTATACGGTGAGCAGTTCTTC,NA,few,TRBJ2-1,TRBV5-1
CASSLGQIPNTEAFF,TGTGCCAGCAGCTTAGGACAGATTCCGAACACTGAAGCTTTCTTT,NA,few,TRBJ1-1,TRBV5-6
CASSVGRAGGSYEQYF,TGTGCCAGCAGCGTAGGGCGAGCGGGAGGCTCCTACGAGCAGTACTTC,TRBD2,few,TRBJ2-7,TRBV9
CASSLVPGLETQYF,TGCGCCAGCAGCTTGGTCCCAGGGTTGGAGACCCAGTACTTC,NA,few,TRBJ2-5,TRBV5-1
CASGGLAGGLKYF,TGTGCCAGCGGCGGACTAGCGGGGGGACTCAAGTACTTC,TRBD2,NA,TRBJ2-4,TRBV12-3/TRBV12-4
CASSFGGFDSYEQYF,TGTGCCAGCAGTTTCGGAGGTTTTGACTCCTACGAGCAGTACTTC,NA,few,TRBJ2-7,TRBV12-3/TRBV12-4